This TCR beta chain stems from a study of post-analysis software for immune sequencing data. Findings and limits, study-wide: In patients, TRBV5-6, TRBV5-1 and TRBV20-1 belonged to roughly 5 TRBV segments found more frequently than in controls. Controls significantly exceeded multiple sclerosis patients in normalized Chao1 diversity.

The authors incorporated unique molecular identifiers into the TCR beta cDNA libraries. Roughly 500,000 cDNA molecules were obtained from approximately 1 to 10 million T cells. TCRdb passed the PCR reads through MiXCR, listing each CDR3 protein once. The sample gives fewer than 550,000 distinct CDR3 sequences, 30% to 40% of which show up once; around 6% is in the top ten. This CDR3 is built from 14 residues. The germline gives CDR1 SGHRS, CDR2 YFSETQ. Trimming at V came to 3 bases and at J to 9 bases, leaving 9 bases not matched to a gene. Regarding this clonotype: What it binds is unknown.

The source of this sequence is a girl aged 2-17 years with multiple sclerosis. What was sequenced was blood. The chain employs TRBV5-1 and TRBJ2-4; TRBD1 aligns across 7 bases. Written as DNA, the CDR3 is TGCGCCAGCAGCTGGGACCGACAGGGCGGCATTCAGTACTTC. As protein: CASSWDRQGGIQYF.